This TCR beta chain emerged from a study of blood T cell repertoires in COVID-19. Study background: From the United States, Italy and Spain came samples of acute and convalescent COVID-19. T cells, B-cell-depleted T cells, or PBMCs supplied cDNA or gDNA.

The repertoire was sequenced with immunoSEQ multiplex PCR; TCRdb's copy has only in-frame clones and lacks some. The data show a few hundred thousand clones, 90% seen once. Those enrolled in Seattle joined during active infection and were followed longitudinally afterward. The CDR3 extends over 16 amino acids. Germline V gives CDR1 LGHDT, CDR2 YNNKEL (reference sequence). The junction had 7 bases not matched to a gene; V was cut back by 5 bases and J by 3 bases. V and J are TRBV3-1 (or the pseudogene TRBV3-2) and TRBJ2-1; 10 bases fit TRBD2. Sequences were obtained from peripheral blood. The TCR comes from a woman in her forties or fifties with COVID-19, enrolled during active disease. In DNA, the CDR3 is TGTGCCAGCAGCTTAAAAGCGGGAGGGTACTACAATGAGCAGTTCTTC. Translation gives CASSLKAGGYYNEQFF.